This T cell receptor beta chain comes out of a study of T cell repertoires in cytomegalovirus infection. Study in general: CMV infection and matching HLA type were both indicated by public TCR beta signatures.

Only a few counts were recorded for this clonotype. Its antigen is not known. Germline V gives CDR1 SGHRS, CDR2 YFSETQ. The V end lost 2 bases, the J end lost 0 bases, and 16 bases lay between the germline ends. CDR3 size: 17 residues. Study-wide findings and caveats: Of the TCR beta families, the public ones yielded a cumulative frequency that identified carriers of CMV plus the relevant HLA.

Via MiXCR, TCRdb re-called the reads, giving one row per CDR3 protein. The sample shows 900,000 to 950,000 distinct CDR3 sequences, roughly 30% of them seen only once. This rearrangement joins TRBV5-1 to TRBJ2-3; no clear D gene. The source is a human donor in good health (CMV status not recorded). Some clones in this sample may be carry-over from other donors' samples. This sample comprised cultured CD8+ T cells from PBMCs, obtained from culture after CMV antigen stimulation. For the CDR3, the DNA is TGCGCCAGCAGCTTAGCCCCGCAACCTACTAGCACAGATACGCAGTATTTT. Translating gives CASSLAPQPTSTDTQYF. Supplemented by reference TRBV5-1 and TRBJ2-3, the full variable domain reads KAGVTQTPRYLIKTRGQQVTLSCSPISGHRSVSWYQQTPGQGLQFLFEYFSETQRNKGNFPGRFSGRQFSNSRSEMNVSTLELGDSALYLCASSLAPQPTSTDTQYFGPGTRLTVL.